The 16 T cell receptor beta chains below come from one sample, sequenced in a study of graft-versus-host responses after intestinal transplantation (dated by TCRdb to the early 2020s). Library creation used the immunoSEQ multiplex PCR assay. TCRdb took this table from immuneACCESS and kept in-frame rearrangements with V and J called. Such tables lack part of the clones; where checked against another copy, unresolved V genes explain under half of the gap, and the rest is unexplained. The sample table lists around 13,000 clones, 84% of them with a count of one. The leading ten clones occupy around 25% of the sample. The sample here was PBMCs, taken after intestinal transplantation. The receptors derive from a human patient who received an intestinal transplant, so some T cells may come from the graft donor.

The rearrangement links TRBV7-3 to TRBJ2-6; weak D call: TRBD2 (8 bases). V lost 11 bases to trimming and J lost 0 bases, with 20 bases between them. The CDR3 runs to 17 residues. CDR1 is SGHTA, CDR2 FQGTGA, per germline. Here the CDR3 DNA reads TGTGCCTCCGGGGTAGCGGGACAGAGCTCTGGGGCCAACGTCCTGACTTTC. As protein: CASGVAGQSSGANVLTF.

This rearrangement joins TRBV21-1 to TRBJ1-3. TRBV21-1 is marked as a pseudogene. The CDR3 covers 17 residues. The CDR3 is CASITAAAPCAGNTIYF. DNA of the CDR3: TGTGCCAGCATTACGGCAGCCGCCCCTTGTGCTGGAAACACCATATATTTT.

The genes are TRBV5-4 and TRBJ2-7; TRBD1 agrees at 7 bases. Looked up from germline, CDR1 is SGHNT and CDR2 is YYREEE (reference sequence). V trimming: 7 bases; J trimming: 2 bases; junction bases outside the gene matches: 6. The CDR3 has 13 residues. As DNA, the CDR3 is TGTGCCAGCCAGGGGGAGACTCCCTACGAGCAGTACTTC. Translated, it gives CASQGETPYEQYF.

The chain links TRBV7-2 to TRBJ2-7; TRBD1 is a possible D gene (5 bases). V dropped 11 bases and J dropped 5 bases, with 19 bases sitting between them. The CDR3 has 13 residues. Germline CDR1 is SGHTA and CDR2 is FQGNSA. This CDR3 reads CASSGLTANEQYF. The DNA for the CDR3 is TGTGCCTCCTCGGGCCTGACAGCAAACGAGCAGTACTTC.

The chain carries TRBV10-2 and TRBJ2-3; 9 nucleotides match TRBD2. The J segment lost 2 bases and the V segment lost 7 bases, leaving 4 bases of the junction unmatched. The CDR3 has 14 amino acids. Germline assignment: CDR1 WSHSY and CDR2 SAAADI. For the CDR3, the DNA is TGCGCCAGCACGCTAGCGGGGCACACAGATACGCAGTATTTT. This sequence encodes CASTLAGHTDTQYF.

The genes are TRBV15 and TRBJ2-1; D could derive from TRBD1 or TRBD2 (5 bases each). Germline-derived CDR1 and CDR2 are LNHNV and YYDKDF (reference sequence). Trimming removed 0 bases from V and 10 bases from J, with 19 bases in between. The CDR3 covers 16 residues. CDR3 sequence: CATSRDARDRSFEQFF. The CDR3 DNA is TGTGCCACCAGCAGAGATGCCCGGGACCGATCATTCGAGCAGTTCTTC.

V gene TRBV5-4 combines with J gene TRBJ2-7; TRBD2 agrees at 7 bases. This CDR3 is built from 16 residues. Germline V lookup: CDR1 SGHNT, CDR2 YYREEE (reference sequence). Trimming cost V 4 bases and J 5 bases; bases outside gene matches: 15. CDR3 region: CASSQEVGRGFNEQYF. CDR3 nucleotides: TGTGCCAGCAGCCAAGAGGTGGGGCGGGGGTTCAACGAGCAGTACTTC.

A remark on this clone: This CDR3 is also generated by other DNA sequences in the sample. The chain uses TRBV5-1 and TRBJ2-1; 9 positions agree with TRBD2. The CDR3 extends over 15 amino acids. CDR1 and CDR2 from the germline V gene are SGHRS and YFSETQ. The ends lost 1 base at V and 6 bases at J; junction bases unmatched: 5. The CDR3 loop reads CASSLRVAGANEQFF. The CDR3 DNA sequence: TGCGCCAGCAGCTTGAGGGTAGCGGGGGCCAATGAGCAGTTCTTC.

V and J are TRBV19 and TRBJ2-7, with 7 bases lining up with TRBD1. Germline CDR1 reads LNHDA; CDR2 reads SQIVND (reference sequence). J lost 3 bases, V lost 5 bases, and 10 bases had no gene match. CDR3 length: 15 residues. Written as DNA, the CDR3 is TGTGCCAGTAGTTCCGGGACAGACGCTTACTACGAGCAGTACTTC. It is translated as CASSSGTDAYYEQYF.

The rearrangement joins TRBV7-9 to TRBJ2-7; D ambiguous. The V gene's germline CDR1 is SEHNR and CDR2 FQNEAQ (reference sequence). The CDR3 length is 14 residues. The ends were cut back, 5 bases at V and 3 bases at J, with 14 bases in the middle. CDR3 residues: CASSPTDSYYEQYF. CDR3 bases: TGTGCCAGCAGCCCAACCGACTCTTACTACGAGCAGTACTTC.

The V and J genes are TRBV21-1 and TRBJ2-3; the table names TRBD1, a call not compared with the DNA. TRBV21-1 is tagged as a pseudogene. The length of the CDR3 is 16 residues. This CDR3 is CARLVPGQGPTDTQYF. Written as DNA, the CDR3 is TGTGCCAGATTGGTACCGGGACAGGGACCCACAGATACGCAGTATTTT.

The chain has TRBV6-5 and TRBJ1-6; perhaps TRBD1 as D (5 bases). Germline loops: CDR1 MNHEY, CDR2 SVGAGI. Trimming shortened V by 4 bases and J by 8 bases, and 18 bases separated the two germline ends. This CDR3 has 16 residues. CDR3 coding DNA: TGTGCCAGCAGTTCGCCGGGACGGCGGGATTATTCACCCCTCCACTTT. The encoded protein is CASSSPGRRDYSPLHF.

The genes are TRBV11-2 and TRBJ2-7, with 7 bases identical to TRBD2. CDR1 SGHAT and CDR2 FQNNGV come from the germline V gene. This CDR3 contains 14 residues. Trimming took 3 bases from V and 4 from J; bases not matched to a gene: 6. The CDR3 DNA sequence: TGTGCCAGCAGCTTCCCTAGCGGAGAGTACGAGCAGTACTTC. It specifies CASSFPSGEYEQYF.

This clone was observed a single time. The J gene is TRBJ2-7, the V gene TRBV6-6; D unresolved. Trimming took 5 bases from V and 1 from J, leaving 3 bases between them. CDR3 size: 11 residues. Germline CDR1 reads MNHNY; CDR2 reads SVGAGI (reference sequence). The CDR3 spells CASSESYEQYF. In DNA, the CDR3 is TGTGCCAGCAGTGAATCCTACGAGCAGTACTTC.

This clone was detected once. J is TRBJ1-1 and V is TRBV6-5, with D perhaps matching TRBD1 (5 bases). Trimming pared 2 bases from V and 7 bases from J, leaving 14 bases between. Per the germline V gene, CDR1 is MNHEY and CDR2 is SVGAGI. The CDR3 consists of 14 residues. CDR3 nucleotides: TGTGCCAGCAGTTACGACGGGGGTTTTGTTGAAGCTTTCTTT. Its protein product is CASSYDGGFVEAFF.

The chain uses TRBV5-1 and TRBJ2-7, with unresolved D. Trimming took off 0 bases at V and 0 bases at J, with 7 bases between the two ends. This CDR3 comprises 14 residues. Germline CDR1 reads SGHRS; CDR2 reads YFSETQ. The CDR3 DNA reads TGCGCCAGCAGCTTGGTCGTCAGCTCCTACGAGCAGTACTTC. It codes for CASSLVVSSYEQYF.